The T cell receptor (beta chain) under discussion was sequenced for a study of response to subunit inactivated influenza vaccine. TCRdb ran MiXCR on the RT-PCR reads and lists one entry per CDR3 protein. The top ten hold approximately 10% of the sample, which has around 570,000 distinct CDR3 sequences, about 11% seen once. The CDR3 consists of 14 residues. Germline CDR1 reads SGDLS; CDR2 reads YYNGEE. Trimming removed 0 bases from V and 4 bases from J, with 9 bases in between. Separately, the same data were catalogued under a study of T cells expressing NK-cell markers. That study reports: Researchers built TCR beta cDNA using 5'RACE template switching with UMIs. Researchers got TCR beta repertoires out of sorted CD3+CD56+NKG2C+, CD3+CD56+NKG2C- and CD3+CD56-NKG2C+ T cells. Expanded NKG2C+ T cell clones had unclear HCMV specificity.

This chain connects TRBV9 to TRBJ2-3; D remains unclear. Specimen: PBMCs from blood, collected on the day of vaccination. The clonotype comes from a man in his fifties or sixties who received an inactivated influenza vaccine. CDR3 in amino acids: CASSVVASADTQYF. CDR3 nucleotide sequence: TGTGCCAGCAGCGTAGTGGCGTCGGCAGATACGCAGTATTTT.